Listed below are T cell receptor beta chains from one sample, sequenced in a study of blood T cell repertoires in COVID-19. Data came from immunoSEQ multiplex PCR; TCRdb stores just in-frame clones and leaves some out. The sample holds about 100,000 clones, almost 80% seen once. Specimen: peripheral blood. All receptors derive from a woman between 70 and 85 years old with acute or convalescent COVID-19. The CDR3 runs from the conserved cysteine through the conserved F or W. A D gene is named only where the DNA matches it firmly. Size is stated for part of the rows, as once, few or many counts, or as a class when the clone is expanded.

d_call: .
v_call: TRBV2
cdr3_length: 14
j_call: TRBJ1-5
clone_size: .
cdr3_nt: TGTGCCAGCAGTGGACAGAATAGCAATCAGCCCCAGCATTTT
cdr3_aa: CASSGQNSNQPQHF

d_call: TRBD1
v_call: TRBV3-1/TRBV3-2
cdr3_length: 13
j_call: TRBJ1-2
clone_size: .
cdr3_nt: TGTGCCAGCAGCCAGACAGGGGGGCGAGGCTACACCTTC
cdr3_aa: CASSQTGGRGYTF

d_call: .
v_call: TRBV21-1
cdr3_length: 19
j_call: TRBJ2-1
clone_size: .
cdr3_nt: TGTGCCAGCAGAAGAGGGACAGGGGGCGCAGGTAGCCCCTACAATGAGCAGTTCTTC
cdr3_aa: CASRRGTGGAGSPYNEQFF

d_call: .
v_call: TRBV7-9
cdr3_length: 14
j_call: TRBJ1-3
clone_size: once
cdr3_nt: TGTGCCAGCAGCCAGGGCGGTCCTGGAAACACCATATATTTT
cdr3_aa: CASSQGGPGNTIYF

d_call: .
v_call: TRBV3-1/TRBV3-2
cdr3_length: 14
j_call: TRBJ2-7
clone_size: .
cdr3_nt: TGTGCCAGCAGCCACGGACTAATCTCCTACGAGCAGTACTTC
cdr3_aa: CASSHGLISYEQYF

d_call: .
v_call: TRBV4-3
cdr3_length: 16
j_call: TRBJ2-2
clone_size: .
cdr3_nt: TGCGCCAGCAGCCAAGATGGGCAGGCTCCAACCGGGGAGCTGTTTTTT
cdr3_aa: CASSQDGQAPTGELFF

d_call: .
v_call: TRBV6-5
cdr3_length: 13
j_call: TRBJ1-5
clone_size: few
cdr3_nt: TGTGCCAGCAGAGGAGATAGCAATCAGCCCCAGCATTTT
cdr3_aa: CASRGDSNQPQHF

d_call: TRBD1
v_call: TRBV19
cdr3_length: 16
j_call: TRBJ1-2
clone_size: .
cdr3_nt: TGTGCCAGTAGTGAAGCTCCGGGACAGGGGCCATATGGCTACACCTTC
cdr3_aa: CASSEAPGQGPYGYTF

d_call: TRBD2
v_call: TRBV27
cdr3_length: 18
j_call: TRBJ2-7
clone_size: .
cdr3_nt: TGTGCCAGCAGTTTATCGGGACTAGCGGGAGGAATAAACTACGAGCAGTACTTC
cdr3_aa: CASSLSGLAGGINYEQYF

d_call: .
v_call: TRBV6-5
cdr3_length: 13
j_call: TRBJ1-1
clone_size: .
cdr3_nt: TGTGCCAGCAGTTACGGACAGCGACCTGAAGCTTTCTTT
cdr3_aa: CASSYGQRPEAFF

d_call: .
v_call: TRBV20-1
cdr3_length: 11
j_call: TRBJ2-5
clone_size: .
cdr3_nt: TGCAGTGCCACCGCGGAGGAGACCCAGTACTTC
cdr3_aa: CSATAEETQYF

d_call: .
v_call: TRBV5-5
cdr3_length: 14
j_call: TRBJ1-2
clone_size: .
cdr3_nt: TGTGCCAGCAGCCTCGCCCAGGGAATGGAAGGCTACACCTTC
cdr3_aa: CASSLAQGMEGYTF

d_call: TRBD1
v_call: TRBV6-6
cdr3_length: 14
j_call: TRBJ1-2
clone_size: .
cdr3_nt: TGTGCCAGCGGATCGGGACAGGGAGTGAGAGGCTACACCTTC
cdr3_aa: CASGSGQGVRGYTF

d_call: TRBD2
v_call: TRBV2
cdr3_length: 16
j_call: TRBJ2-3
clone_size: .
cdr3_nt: TGTGCCAGCAGGTGGACTAGCGGGGGGGCCGCAGATACGCAGTATTTT
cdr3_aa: CASRWTSGGAADTQYF

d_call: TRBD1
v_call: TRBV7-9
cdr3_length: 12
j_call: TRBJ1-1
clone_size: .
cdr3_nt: TGTGCCAGCAGCTTGGACAGGGATGAAGCTTTCTTT
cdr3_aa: CASSLDRDEAFF

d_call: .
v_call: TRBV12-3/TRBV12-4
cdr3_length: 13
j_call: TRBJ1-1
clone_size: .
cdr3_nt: TGTGCCAGCAGTTCAGCCTTCGCGGCTGAAGCTTTCTTT
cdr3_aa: CASSSAFAAEAFF

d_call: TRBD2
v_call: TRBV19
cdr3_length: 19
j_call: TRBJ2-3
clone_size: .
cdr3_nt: TGTGCCAGTAGTCCTCTATCGCGGACTAGCGGGGTGCACGTAGATACGCAGTATTTT
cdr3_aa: CASSPLSRTSGVHVDTQYF

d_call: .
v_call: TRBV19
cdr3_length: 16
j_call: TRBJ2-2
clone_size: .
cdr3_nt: TGTGCCAGTAGTATAGATCAAAGAACAATCCCTGGGGAGCTGTTTTTT
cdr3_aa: CASSIDQRTIPGELFF

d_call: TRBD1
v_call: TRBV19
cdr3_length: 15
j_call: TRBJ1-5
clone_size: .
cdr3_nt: TGTGCCAGTAGTATGTCAACAGGGGGCAATCAGCCCCAGCATTTT
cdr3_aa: CASSMSTGGNQPQHF

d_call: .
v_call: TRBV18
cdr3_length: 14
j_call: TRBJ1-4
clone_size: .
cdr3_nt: TGTGCCAGCTCTGAAGGGTCGGCAGGGGAAAAACTGTTTTTT
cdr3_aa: CASSEGSAGEKLFF

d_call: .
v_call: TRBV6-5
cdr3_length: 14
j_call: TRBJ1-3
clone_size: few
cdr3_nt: TGTGCCAGCAGTCTCCGGGACTCTGGAAACACCATATATTTT
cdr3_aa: CASSLRDSGNTIYF

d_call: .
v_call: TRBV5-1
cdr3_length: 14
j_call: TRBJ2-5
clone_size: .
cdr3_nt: TGCGCCAGCAGCTTTTCGGGACAACAAGAGACCCAGTACTTC
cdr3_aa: CASSFSGQQETQYF

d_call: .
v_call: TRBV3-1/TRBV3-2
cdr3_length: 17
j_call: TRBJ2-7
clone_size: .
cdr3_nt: TGTGCCAGCAGCCAAGACCTCGGACTTAAAGCCAACTACGAGCAGTACTTC
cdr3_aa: CASSQDLGLKANYEQYF

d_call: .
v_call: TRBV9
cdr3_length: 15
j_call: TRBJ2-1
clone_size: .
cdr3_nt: TGTGCCAGCAGCGTAGACGGAGGGTCCTACAATGAGCAGTTCTTC
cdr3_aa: CASSVDGGSYNEQFF

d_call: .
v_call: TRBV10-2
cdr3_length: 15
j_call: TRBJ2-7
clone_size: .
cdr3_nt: TGCGCCAGCAGACTACAGGAGGGACTTACCTACGAGCAGTACTTC
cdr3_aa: CASRLQEGLTYEQYF

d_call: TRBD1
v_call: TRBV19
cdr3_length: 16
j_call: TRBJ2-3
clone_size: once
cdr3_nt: TGTGCCAGTAGTGCCCGGGACAGGGGGGACACAGATACGCAGTATTTT
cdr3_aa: CASSARDRGDTDTQYF

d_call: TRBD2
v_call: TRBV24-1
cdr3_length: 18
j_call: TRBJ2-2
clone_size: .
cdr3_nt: TGTGCCACCAGTGACGCCGGGACTAGCGGGGGATTCACCGGGGAGCTGTTTTTT
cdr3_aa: CATSDAGTSGGFTGELFF

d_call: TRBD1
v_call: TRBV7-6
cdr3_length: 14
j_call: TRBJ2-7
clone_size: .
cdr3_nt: TGTGCCAGCAGCAGTTCGGGACAGGGGTACGAGCAGTACTTC
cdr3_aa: CASSSSGQGYEQYF

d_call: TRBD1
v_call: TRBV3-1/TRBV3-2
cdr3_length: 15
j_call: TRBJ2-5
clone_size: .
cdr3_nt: TGTGCCAGCAGCCAGGGGGACAGGGCCCTTGAGACCCAGTACTTC
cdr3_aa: CASSQGDRALETQYF

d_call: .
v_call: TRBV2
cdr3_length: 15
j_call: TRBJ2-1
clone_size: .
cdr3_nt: TGTGCCAGCAGTCTTTTTGCGGGGCCGCGGAATGAGCAGTTCTTC
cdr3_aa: CASSLFAGPRNEQFF

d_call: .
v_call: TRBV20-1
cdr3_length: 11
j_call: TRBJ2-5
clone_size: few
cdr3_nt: TGCAGTGCTTTGCGGGGAGAGACCCAGTACTTC
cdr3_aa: CSALRGETQYF